These 31 T cell receptor beta chains came from one sample sequenced in a study of cytomegalovirus exposure and HLA in healthy donors. Sequencing was performed with immunoSEQ multiplex PCR; in TCRdb, only in-frame clones are kept and a portion is missing. This table holds around 300,000 clones, 65% to 90% found once. Sequenced input: PBMCs. The source is a woman between 18 and 29 years old in good health and CMV-seronegative.

The DNA for the CDR3 is TGTGCCAGCAGTCCACCCCCGGGAGCCTACGAGCAGTACTTC. It encodes CASSPPPGAYEQYF. J is TRBJ2-7 and V is TRBV28; possibly TRBD2 for D (6 bases). The ends were cut back, 5 bases at V and 2 bases at J, with 13 bases in the middle. The CDR3 has 14 amino acids. Germline CDR1 is MDHEN and CDR2 is SYDVKM.

This clone was seen a few times. The chain employs TRBV2 and TRBJ1-5; D is uncertain. The CDR3 is 13 residues long. Germline-derived CDR1 and CDR2 are SNHLY and FYNNEI. Between the trimmed V and J ends, which lost 8 bases and 5 bases, there was a span of 13 bases. CDR3: CASRSRFDQPQHF. The CDR3 DNA is TGTGCCAGCCGATCCAGATTTGATCAGCCCCAGCATTTT.

This clone was found once. The CDR3 sequence: CASSFGQGPSTDTQYF. CDR3 bases: TGCGCCAGCAGCTTCGGACAGGGTCCTAGCACAGATACGCAGTATTTT. The rearrangement links TRBV5-1 to TRBJ2-3; 8 nucleotides line up with TRBD1. V lost 2 bases to trimming and J lost 0 bases; unmatched junction nucleotides: 5. The CDR3 loop spans 16 amino acids. Germline CDR1 is SGHRS and CDR2 is YFSETQ.

This clone was seen only once. The chain employs TRBV28 and TRBJ1-5; 9 bases are shared with TRBD1. V lost 6 bases, J lost 6 bases, and 9 bases stayed unmatched. Germline lookup yields CDR1 MDHEN and CDR2 SYDVKM. The CDR3 consists of 15 residues. The CDR3 nucleotides read TGTGCCAGCAGCTCTGACAGGGGGGGCGGTCAGCCCCAGCATTTT. Translating it yields CASSSDRGGGQPQHF.

V is TRBV10-3 and J is TRBJ2-7, with 7 bases fitting TRBD2. CDR1 and CDR2 (germline): ENHRY, SYGVKD. Losses at the gene ends were 4 bases for V and 0 bases for J; bases not matched to a gene: 18. This CDR3 comprises 19 residues. The CDR3 DNA is TGTGCCATCAGTGGCGGAGGTTATTCGGGGGGAGGGAGCTCCTACGAGCAGTACTTC. Amino acid sequence: CAISGGGYSGGGSSYEQYF.

The rearrangement uses TRBV6-1 and TRBJ2-3; TRBD2 matches at 12 bases. The V gene's germline CDR1 is MNHNS and CDR2 SASEGT. The CDR3 has 18 amino acids. Trimming took 4 bases from V and 1 from J; bases not matched to a gene: 9. The CDR3 loop is CASSVALAGGPGTDTQYF. CDR3 nucleotide sequence: TGTGCCAGCAGTGTGGCACTAGCGGGAGGCCCGGGCACAGATACGCAGTATTTT.

This clone was counted a single time. The V call is TRBV4-3, the J call TRBJ1-5; D uncertain. Germline CDR1 is LGHNA and CDR2 is YSLEER. This CDR3 comprises 15 residues. V lost 2 bases to trimming and J lost 4 bases, with 12 bases between them. CDR3 in amino acids: CASSQRLASNQPQHF. CDR3 coding DNA: TGCGCCAGCAGCCAAAGGTTAGCTTCTAATCAGCCCCAGCATTTT.

The gene calls are TRBV7-2 and TRBJ2-7, with D possibly matching TRBD2 (7 bases). The CDR3 is 15 residues long. V was trimmed by 0 bases and J by 6 bases, leaving 15 bases between them. The germline CDR1 and CDR2 sequences are SGHTA and FQGNSA. This CDR3 reads CASSLAGGGGVEQYF. Written as DNA, the CDR3 is TGTGCCAGCAGCTTAGCGGGAGGAGGGGGGGTCGAGCAGTACTTC.

The chain joins TRBV13 to TRBJ1-4; unclear D gene. Trimming cost V 5 bases and J 4 bases, with 5 bases left between them. The germline CDR1 and CDR2 sequences are PRHDT and FYEKMQ (reference sequence). The CDR3 loop spans 12 amino acids. This CDR3 is CASSPHNEKLFF. In DNA form, the CDR3 reads TGTGCCAGCAGCCCCCATAATGAAAAACTGTTTTTT.

This clone was seen a single time. This chain links TRBV30 with TRBJ1-6, with TRBD1 matching 8 bases. The germline gives CDR1 GTSNPN, CDR2 SVGIG (reference sequence). V lost 3 bases to trimming and J lost 10 bases; unmatched junction nucleotides: 8. The CDR3 is 14 residues long. The CDR3 here is CAWRDRGYNSPLHF. The CDR3 DNA reads TGTGCCTGGAGAGACAGGGGTTACAACTCACCCCTCCACTTT.

J is TRBJ1-6 and V is TRBV28; no definite D call. Germline V gives CDR1 MDHEN, CDR2 SYDVKM. V dropped 11 bases and J dropped 4 bases, with 12 bases sitting between them. The CDR3 length is 13 residues. CDR3 in amino acids: CAVGKEYNSPLHF. For the CDR3, the DNA is TGTGCCGTCGGGAAGGAGTATAATTCACCCCTCCACTTT.

The gene calls are TRBV6-4 and TRBJ2-1; 8 bases line up with TRBD2. The length of the CDR3 is 15 residues. V lost 4 bases and J lost 5; bases outside the gene matches: 7. CDR1 is MRHNA, CDR2 SNTAGT, per germline. The CDR3 reads CASSALGGANNEQFF. The CDR3 DNA reads TGTGCCAGCAGTGCCCTCGGGGGGGCGAACAATGAGCAGTTCTTC.

The chain uses TRBV11-2 and TRBJ1-4; D unclear. The V and J ends lost 3 bases and 9 bases respectively, with 14 bases between them. From germline, CDR1 is SGHAT and CDR2 FQNNGV. CDR3 length: 14 residues. CDR3 protein: CASSFNRGGKKLFF. CDR3 nucleotides: TGTGCCAGCAGCTTCAATCGGGGTGGGAAAAAACTGTTTTTT.

The V gene is TRBV2, the J gene TRBJ1-4; D is undetermined. Germline values: CDR1 SNHLY, CDR2 FYNNEI. The CDR3 totals 13 residues. V lost 4 bases, J lost 5 bases, and 8 bases lay in between. The CDR3 DNA reads as TGTGCCAGCAGTGTGGAGAGAAATGAAAAACTGTTTTTT. Translation gives CASSVERNEKLFF.

This clone has a single count. The same CDR3 arises from other DNA sequences in this sample as well. V gene TRBV6-5 combines with J gene TRBJ1-5; D perhaps matches TRBD1 (5 bases). This CDR3 has 13 amino acids. Germline V gives CDR1 MNHEY, CDR2 SVGAGI. Between the trimmed V and J ends, which lost 2 bases and 7 bases, there was a span of 9 bases. In nucleotides, the CDR3 is TGTGCCAGCAGTTACGGGGGGGGGCAGCCCCAGCATTTT. Its translation: CASSYGGGQPQHF.

The CDR3 bases are TGTGCCAGCAAAAGTGGTCCGGTCCAGCCCCAGCATTTT. This gives the protein CASKSGPVQPQHF. This chain uses TRBV6-6 with TRBJ1-5; D gene unclear. The CDR3 spans 13 residues. The germline V gene encodes CDR1 MNHNY and CDR2 SVGAGI (reference sequence). V was shortened by 7 bases and J by 7 bases, with 14 bases between the two germline ends.

This clone has just one count. The J gene is TRBJ1-1, the V gene TRBV5-4; D unresolved. The V gene's germline CDR1 is SGHNT and CDR2 YYREEE (reference sequence). With 0 bases removed from V and 2 bases from J, the gap between germline ends came to 5 bases. This CDR3 region has 13 residues. Written as DNA, the CDR3 is TGTGCCAGCAGCTTGGGAGGAAACACTGAAGCTTTCTTT. Amino acids: CASSLGGNTEAFF.

The chain combines TRBV4-1 with TRBJ2-5; 7 bases map to TRBD1. Looked up from germline, CDR1 is MGHRA and CDR2 is YSYEKL. Germline trimming cut 2 bases from V and 5 bases from J; bases unmatched to any gene: 5. The CDR3 has 14 amino acids. In DNA form, the CDR3 reads TGCGCCAGCAGCCAACCACAGGGGAGTGAGACCCAGTACTTC. It codes for CASSQPQGSETQYF.

V gene TRBV7-3 combines with J gene TRBJ1-2, with D maybe TRBD1 (5 bases). The CDR3 totals 16 residues. Germline-derived CDR1 and CDR2 are SGHTA and FQGTGA. Trimming took off 5 bases at V and 7 bases at J, with 23 bases between the two ends. The DNA of the CDR3 is TGTGCCAGCAGCGTGGGCCCTGAAGCGGGGGGTAGTGGCTACACCTTC. Encoded protein: CASSVGPEAGGSGYTF.

This clone was seen more than once but under ten times. The chain is built from TRBV10-1 and TRBJ2-5; TRBD1 might be the D (6 bases). V lost 6 bases to trimming and J lost 2 bases, with 10 bases between them. Germline V gene sequence: CDR1 WNHNN, CDR2 SYGVQD (reference sequence). CDR3 length equals 13 residues. The CDR3, as DNA: TGCGCCAGCAGCGGACAGAATCAAGAGACCCAGTACTTC. Translation: CASSGQNQETQYF.

The chain couples TRBV25-1 to TRBJ1-2, with 12 bases identical to TRBD1. J was trimmed by 6 bases and V by 9 bases; bases with no gene match: 5. The germline gives CDR1 MGHDK, CDR2 SYGVNS. The CDR3 runs 13 residues. Here the CDR3 DNA reads TGTGCCAGTAGGGGACAGGGGGCCGATGGCTACACCTTC. Protein sequence: CASRGQGADGYTF.

The V gene is TRBV28, the J gene TRBJ2-3, with 16 nucleotides matching TRBD2. V trimming: 6 bases; J trimming: 6 bases; junction bases outside the gene matches: 9. The CDR3 extends over 17 amino acids. Germline V gene lookup returns CDR1 MDHEN and CDR2 SYDVKM. The chain's CDR3 is CASRPSGLAGGGDTQYF. CDR3 DNA: TGTGCCAGCAGACCCTCGGGACTAGCGGGGGGGGGCGATACGCAGTATTTT.

The chain joins TRBV5-4 to TRBJ2-2; D is perhaps TRBD1 (6 bases). Germline V gene lookup returns CDR1 SGHNT and CDR2 YYREEE (reference sequence). The V and J ends lost 4 bases and 3 bases respectively, with 16 bases between them. The CDR3 is 16 residues long. This CDR3 reads CASSPALTGYTGELFF. The CDR3 DNA follows: TGTGCCAGCAGCCCTGCATTGACAGGATACACCGGGGAGCTGTTTTTT.

CDR3 in DNA: TGTGCCTGGAGTTCCACAGGGGTCGTAGGAGAAAAACTGTTTTTT. Translated, it gives CAWSSTGVVGEKLFF. V and J are TRBV30 and TRBJ1-4; 7 nucleotides match TRBD1. Germline-derived CDR1 and CDR2 are GTSNPN and SVGIG (reference sequence). CDR3 length: 15 amino acids. Trimming took 2 bases from V and 8 from J; bases not matched to a gene: 11.

Here the CDR3 DNA reads TGTGCCAGCAGTTCGTATGACAGGGGAGCTTTCTTT. Translating it yields CASSSYDRGAFF. This chain links TRBV6-5 with TRBJ1-1; TRBD1 matches at 8 bases. The CDR3 has 12 residues. V shed 4 bases and J 10 bases; nucleotides not matched to a gene: 5. Looked up from germline, CDR1 is MNHEY and CDR2 is SVGAGI.

The chain has TRBV19 and TRBJ2-4, with D possibly TRBD1 on 5 matching bases. This CDR3 has 12 residues. In germline, CDR1 is LNHDA, CDR2 SQIVND (reference sequence). Trimming took 1 base from V and 11 from J, leaving 9 bases between them. The CDR3 bases are TGTGCCAGTAGTATAGGTCAGGGTGTTCAGTACTTC. The encoded protein is CASSIGQGVQYF. Drawing the rest from reference TRBV19 and TRBJ2-4, the complete variable domain is DGGITQSPKYLFRKEGQNVTLSCEQNLNHDAMYWYRQDPGQGLRLIYYSQIVNDFQKGDIAEGYSVSREKKESFPLTVTSAQKNPTAFYLCASSIGQGVQYFGAGTRLSVL.

The chain uses TRBV29-1 and TRBJ2-5, with 12 positions matching TRBD2. The trim removed 5 bases at V and 6 bases at J, leaving 4 bases unmatched. Germline-derived CDR1 and CDR2 are SQVTM and ANQGSEA. CDR3 size: 13 residues. CDR3 coding DNA: TGCAGCGTTACAACTAGCGGGAGGAAGACCCAGTACTTC. This gives the protein CSVTTSGRKTQYF.

The V gene is TRBV5-6, the J gene TRBJ1-2; TRBD1 matches 7 bases. The CDR3 is 12 residues long. V lost 4 bases to trimming and J lost 6 bases; unmatched junction nucleotides: 3. CDR1 SGHDT and CDR2 YYEEEE come from the germline V gene. The CDR3 reads CASSPGGDGYTF. The CDR3 DNA is TGTGCCAGCAGCCCAGGGGGAGATGGCTACACCTTC.

The chain uses TRBV7-2 and TRBJ1-3; 7 bases fit TRBD1. Germline values: CDR1 SGHTA, CDR2 FQGNSA. The trim removed 1 base at V and 0 bases at J, leaving 0 bases unmatched. The CDR3 is 15 amino acids. As DNA, the CDR3 is TGTGCCAGCAGCTTAGGGACAGGCTCTGGAAACACCATATATTTT. Encoded protein: CASSLGTGSGNTIYF.

V is TRBV5-8 and J is TRBJ1-2; 8 nucleotides line up with TRBD1. CDR3 length equals 14 residues. From germline, CDR1 is SGHTS and CDR2 YDEGEE. V lost 0 bases and J lost 5; bases outside the gene matches: 3. The CDR3 DNA reads as TGTGCCAGCAGCTTGGGGCAGGGGGCTTATGGCTACACCTTC. Protein: CASSLGQGAYGYTF.

This clone has only a few counts. The rearrangement links TRBV19 to TRBJ1-1; D possibly corresponds to TRBD1 (5 bases). Germline V lookup: CDR1 LNHDA, CDR2 SQIVND (reference sequence). This CDR3 has 16 amino acids. Trimming took 2 bases from V and 1 from J, leaving 14 bases between them. The CDR3 spells CASSIPWQGRNTEAFF. Written as DNA, the CDR3 is TGTGCCAGTAGTATACCCTGGCAGGGTAGGAACACTGAAGCTTTCTTT.